This record looks at one TCR beta chain sequence and its context. Libraries were prepared by immunoSEQ multiplex PCR; TCRdb keeps only in-frame clonotypes and omits some of them. The table shows about 96,000 clones, with about 88% occurring only once. The record originates from a study of blood T cell repertoires in COVID-19. Overall study context: Material from acute and convalescent COVID-19 was sourced from the United States, Italy and Spain. T cells, B-cell-depleted T cells, or PBMCs supplied cDNA or gDNA.

Sequencing was carried out using peripheral blood. The TCR was taken from a woman in her sixties or seventies with acute or convalescent COVID-19.

DNA for the CDR3: TGTGCCAGTACCGCCCGGGACAGGAGATATCAGCCCCAGCATTTT. It specifies CASTARDRRYQPQHF. The chain joins TRBV19 to TRBJ1-5, with 8 bases fitting TRBD1. Germline V CDR1 and CDR2: LNHDA, SQIVND (reference sequence). The CDR3 has 15 amino acids. J gave up 5 bases and V 7 bases, and 10 bases lay outside the gene matches.